Below, one TCR beta chain is given with its context. What it binds is not known. The germline V and J ends were trimmed by 6 bases and 3 bases, with 12 bases remaining between them. This CDR3 has 14 residues. CDR1 SGHAT and CDR2 FQNNGV come from the germline V gene. The sample originates from a study of Ad26.COV2.S vaccination and SARS-CoV-2 variants. TCRdb's table, derived via immunoSEQ multiplex PCR, lists solely in-frame clones and lacks some. The table lists just over 350,000 clones, 85% of them singletons. Findings and caveats of the study: Vaccine recipients and placebo recipients showed similar non-spike TCR breadth. An underestimation of total T cell responses may have resulted from the TCR breadth and depth analyses. After vaccination, reports described spike-specific CD8+ and CD4+ T cell responses as showing substantial breadth.

Treatment defined: about 20 received Ad26.COV2.S at low or high dose, single or two shots; 5 received placebo; per-sample allocation not given. Specimen acquisition occurred on day 63 following the initial vaccine or placebo injection. The chain joins TRBV11-2 to TRBJ1-3, with a weak D call TRBD1 (6 bases). This receptor was obtained from a person aged 18 to 65 who received the Ad26.COV2.S COVID-19 vaccine or a placebo. The specimen was peripheral blood, collected in a trial of Ad26.COV2.S vaccine versus placebo. CDR3 residues: CASRHRELGNTIYF. The CDR3 nucleotides read TGTGCCAGCAGGCACAGGGAGCTTGGAAACACCATATATTTT.